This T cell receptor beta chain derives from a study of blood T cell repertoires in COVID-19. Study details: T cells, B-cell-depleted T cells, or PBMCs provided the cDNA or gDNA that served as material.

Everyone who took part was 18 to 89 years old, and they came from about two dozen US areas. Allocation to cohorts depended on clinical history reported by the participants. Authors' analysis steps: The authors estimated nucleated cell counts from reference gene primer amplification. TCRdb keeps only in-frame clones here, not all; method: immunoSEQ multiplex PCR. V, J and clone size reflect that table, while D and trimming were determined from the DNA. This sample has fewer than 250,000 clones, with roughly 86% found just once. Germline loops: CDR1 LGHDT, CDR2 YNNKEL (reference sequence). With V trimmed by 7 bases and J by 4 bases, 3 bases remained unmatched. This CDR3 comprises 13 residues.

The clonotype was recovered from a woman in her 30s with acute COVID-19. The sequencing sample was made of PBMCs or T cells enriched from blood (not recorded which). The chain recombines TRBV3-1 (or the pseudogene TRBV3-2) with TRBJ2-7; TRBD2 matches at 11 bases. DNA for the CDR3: TGTGCCAGCACGCCTAGCGGGGGGTACGAGCAGTACTTC. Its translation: CASTPSGGYEQYF.